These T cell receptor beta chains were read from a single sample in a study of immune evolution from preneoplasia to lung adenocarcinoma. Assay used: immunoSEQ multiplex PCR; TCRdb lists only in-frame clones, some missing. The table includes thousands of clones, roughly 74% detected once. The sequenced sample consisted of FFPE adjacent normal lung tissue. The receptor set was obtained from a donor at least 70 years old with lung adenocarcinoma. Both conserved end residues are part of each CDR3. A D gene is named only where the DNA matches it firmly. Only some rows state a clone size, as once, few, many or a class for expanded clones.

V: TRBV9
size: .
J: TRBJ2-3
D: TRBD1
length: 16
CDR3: CASSDGQGGGLDTQYF
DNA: TGTGCCAGCAGCGATGGACAGGGTGGGGGTTTGGATACGCAGTATTTT

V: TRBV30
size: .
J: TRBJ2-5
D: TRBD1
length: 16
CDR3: CAWSPDRGRASETQYF
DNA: TGTGCCTGGAGTCCAGACAGGGGGCGAGCAAGTGAGACCCAGTACTTC

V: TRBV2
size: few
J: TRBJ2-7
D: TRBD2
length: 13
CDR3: CASSTLTGGEQYF
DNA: TGTGCCAGCAGTACTCTGACGGGAGGCGAGCAGTACTTC

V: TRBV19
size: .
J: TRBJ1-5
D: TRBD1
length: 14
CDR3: CASSTGTGFQPQHF
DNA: TGTGCCAGTAGCACCGGGACAGGGTTTCAGCCCCAGCATTTT

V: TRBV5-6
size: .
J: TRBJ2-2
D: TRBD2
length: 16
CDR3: CASSWGSSGVFGELFF
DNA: TGTGCCAGCAGTTGGGGGTCTAGCGGGGTGTTCGGGGAGCTGTTTTTT

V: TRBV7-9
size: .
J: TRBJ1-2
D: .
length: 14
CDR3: CASSSLDTYYGYTF
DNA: TGTGCCAGCAGCTCACTTGACACATACTATGGCTACACCTTC

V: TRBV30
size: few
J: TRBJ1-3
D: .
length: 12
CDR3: CAWRASGNTIYF
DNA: TGTGCCTGGAGGGCCTCTGGAAACACCATATATTTT

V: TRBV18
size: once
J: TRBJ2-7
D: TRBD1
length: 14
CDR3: CASSPGTGYYEQYF
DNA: TGTGCCAGCTCACCAGGGACAGGGTACTACGAGCAGTACTTC

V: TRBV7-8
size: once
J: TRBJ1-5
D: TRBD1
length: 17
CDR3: CASSSGQGARSNQPQHF
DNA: TGTGCCAGCAGCTCGGGACAGGGGGCTCGTAGCAATCAGCCCCAGCATTTT

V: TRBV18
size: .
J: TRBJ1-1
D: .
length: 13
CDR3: CASSPDQGTEAFF
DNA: TGTGCCAGCTCACCAGATCAGGGGACTGAAGCTTTCTTT